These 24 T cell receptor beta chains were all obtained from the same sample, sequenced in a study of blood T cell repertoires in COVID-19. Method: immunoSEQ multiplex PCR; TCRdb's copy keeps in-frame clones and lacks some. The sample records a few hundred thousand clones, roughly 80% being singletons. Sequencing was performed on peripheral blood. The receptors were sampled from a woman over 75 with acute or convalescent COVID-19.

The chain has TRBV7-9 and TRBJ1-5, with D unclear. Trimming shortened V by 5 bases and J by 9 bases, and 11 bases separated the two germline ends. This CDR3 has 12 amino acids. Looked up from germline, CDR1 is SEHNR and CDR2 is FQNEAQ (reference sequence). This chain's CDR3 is CASSPAPGPQHF. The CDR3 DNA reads TGTGCCAGCAGCCCGGCCCCAGGGCCCCAGCATTTT.

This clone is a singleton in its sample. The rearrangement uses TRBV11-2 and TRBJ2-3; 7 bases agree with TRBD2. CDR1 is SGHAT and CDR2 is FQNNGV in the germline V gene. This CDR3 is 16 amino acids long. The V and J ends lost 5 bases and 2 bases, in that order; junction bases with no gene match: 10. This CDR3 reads CASSLFGGGTTDTQYF. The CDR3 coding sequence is TGTGCCAGCAGCCTGTTTGGGGGGGGTACCACAGATACGCAGTATTTT.

The CDR3 region has the DNA TGTGCCACCAGTGGCAAGCGCCGAGCAGGACTTTACAATGAGCAGTTCTTC. Protein product: CATSGKRRAGLYNEQFF. This chain connects TRBV24-1 to TRBJ2-1; D perhaps matches TRBD2 (5 bases). Germline assignment: CDR1 KGHDR and CDR2 SFDVKD. The CDR3 spans 17 residues. V lost 5 bases, J lost 4 bases, and 20 bases lay in between.

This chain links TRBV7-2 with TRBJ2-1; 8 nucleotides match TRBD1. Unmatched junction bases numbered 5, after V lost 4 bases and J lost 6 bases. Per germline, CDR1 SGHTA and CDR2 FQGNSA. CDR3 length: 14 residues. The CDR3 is CASSSGDRSNEQFF. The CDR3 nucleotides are TGTGCCAGCAGCTCAGGGGACAGGAGCAATGAGCAGTTCTTC. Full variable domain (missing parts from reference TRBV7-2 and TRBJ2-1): GAGVSQSPSNKVTEKGKDVELRCDPISGHTALYWYRQSLGQGLEFLIYFQGNSAPDKSGLPSDRFSAERTGGSVSTLTIQRTQQEDSAVYLCASSSGDRSNEQFFGPGTRLTVL.

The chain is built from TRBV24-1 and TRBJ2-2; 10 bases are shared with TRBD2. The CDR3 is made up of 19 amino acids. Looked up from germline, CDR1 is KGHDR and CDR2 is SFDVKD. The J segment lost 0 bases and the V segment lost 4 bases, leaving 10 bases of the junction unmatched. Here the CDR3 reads CATSDRDRTSGANTGELFF. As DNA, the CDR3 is TGTGCCACCAGTGACCGTGACAGGACTAGCGGTGCGAACACCGGGGAGCTGTTTTTT.

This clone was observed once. The CDR3 DNA is TGTGCCAGCAGTCAAGCCCCTTTGAATGGCTACACCTTC. It translates to CASSQAPLNGYTF. The chain employs TRBV27 and TRBJ1-2; no clear D. CDR3 size: 13 residues. Germline values: CDR1 MNHEY, CDR2 SMNVEV (reference sequence). Trimming stripped 5 bases from V and 6 bases from J, with 13 bases between.

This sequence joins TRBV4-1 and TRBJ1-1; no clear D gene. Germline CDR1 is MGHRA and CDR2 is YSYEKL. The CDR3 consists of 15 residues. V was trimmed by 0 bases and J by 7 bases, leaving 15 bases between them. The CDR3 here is CASSQDQYGAYEAFF. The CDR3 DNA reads TGCGCCAGCAGCCAAGATCAATACGGAGCGTATGAAGCTTTCTTT.

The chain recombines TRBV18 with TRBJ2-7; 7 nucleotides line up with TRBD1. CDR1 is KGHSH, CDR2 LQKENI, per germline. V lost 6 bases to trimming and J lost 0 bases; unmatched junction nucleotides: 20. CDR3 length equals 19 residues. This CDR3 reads CASSQRHGTASSNSYEQYF. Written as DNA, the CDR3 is TGTGCCAGCTCTCAACGCCACGGGACAGCGTCCTCAAACTCCTACGAGCAGTACTTC.

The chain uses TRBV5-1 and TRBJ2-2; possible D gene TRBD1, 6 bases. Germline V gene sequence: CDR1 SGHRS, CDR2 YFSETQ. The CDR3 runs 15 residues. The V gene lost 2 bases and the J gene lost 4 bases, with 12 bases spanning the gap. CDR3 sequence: CASSFQTDSTGELFF. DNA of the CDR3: TGCGCCAGCAGCTTCCAAACGGACAGCACCGGGGAGCTGTTTTTT.

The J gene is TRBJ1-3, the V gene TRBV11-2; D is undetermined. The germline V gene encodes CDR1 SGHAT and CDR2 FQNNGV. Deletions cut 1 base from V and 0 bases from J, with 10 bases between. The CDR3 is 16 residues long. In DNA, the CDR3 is TGTGCCAGCAGCTTAGGTGGACTTGTCTCTGGAAACACCATATATTTT. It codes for CASSLGGLVSGNTIYF.

The CDR3 DNA reads as TGTGCCAGCAGCCAAAGCAGGCAGGGTGGGCTGTTTTTT. It encodes CASSQSRQGGLFF. The chain combines TRBV3-1 (or the pseudogene TRBV3-2) with TRBJ2-2, with D perhaps matching TRBD1 (5 bases). V was pared by 2 bases and J by 13 bases, with 14 bases between. From germline, CDR1 is LGHDT and CDR2 YNNKEL (reference sequence). The CDR3 loop spans 13 amino acids.

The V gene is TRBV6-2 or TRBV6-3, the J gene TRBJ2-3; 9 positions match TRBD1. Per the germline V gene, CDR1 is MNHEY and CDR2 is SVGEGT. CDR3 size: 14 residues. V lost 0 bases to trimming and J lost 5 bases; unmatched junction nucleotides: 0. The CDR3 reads CASSYSTGGDTQYF. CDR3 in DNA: TGTGCCAGCAGTTACTCGACAGGGGGAGATACGCAGTATTTT.

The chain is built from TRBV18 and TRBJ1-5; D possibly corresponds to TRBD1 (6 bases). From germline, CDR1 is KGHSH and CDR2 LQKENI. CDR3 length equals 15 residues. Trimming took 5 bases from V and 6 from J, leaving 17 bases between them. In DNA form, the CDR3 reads TGTGCCAGCTCAGCAGAGACAGGTAGGAGTCAGCCCCAGCATTTT. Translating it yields CASSAETGRSQPQHF.

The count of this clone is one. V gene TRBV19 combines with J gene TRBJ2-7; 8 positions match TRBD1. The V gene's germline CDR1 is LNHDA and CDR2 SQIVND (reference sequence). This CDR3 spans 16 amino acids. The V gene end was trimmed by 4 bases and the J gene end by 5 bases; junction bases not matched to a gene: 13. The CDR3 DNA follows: TGTGCCAGTAGTAGGGGAATGGGACAGGCTGGCCACGAGCAGTACTTC. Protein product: CASSRGMGQAGHEQYF.

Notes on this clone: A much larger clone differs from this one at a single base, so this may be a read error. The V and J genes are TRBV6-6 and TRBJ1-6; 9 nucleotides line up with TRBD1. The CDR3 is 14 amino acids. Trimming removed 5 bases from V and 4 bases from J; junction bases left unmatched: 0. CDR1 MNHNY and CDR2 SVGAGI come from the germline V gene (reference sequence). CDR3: CASSGTGYNSPLHF. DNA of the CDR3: TGTGCCAGCAGTGGGACAGGGTATAATTCACCCCTCCACTTT.

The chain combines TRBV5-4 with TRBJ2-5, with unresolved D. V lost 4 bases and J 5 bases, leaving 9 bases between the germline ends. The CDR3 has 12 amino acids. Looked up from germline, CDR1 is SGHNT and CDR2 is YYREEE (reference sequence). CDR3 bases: TGTGCCAGCAGCCCGGGTCAGGAGACCCAGTACTTC. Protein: CASSPGQETQYF.

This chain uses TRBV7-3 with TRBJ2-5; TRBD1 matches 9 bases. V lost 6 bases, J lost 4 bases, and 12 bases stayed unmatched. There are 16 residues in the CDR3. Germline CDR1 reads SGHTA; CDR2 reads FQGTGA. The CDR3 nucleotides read TGTGCCAGCAGTCCTGGACAGGGGAGTGGTCGAGAGACCCAGTACTTC. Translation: CASSPGQGSGRETQYF.

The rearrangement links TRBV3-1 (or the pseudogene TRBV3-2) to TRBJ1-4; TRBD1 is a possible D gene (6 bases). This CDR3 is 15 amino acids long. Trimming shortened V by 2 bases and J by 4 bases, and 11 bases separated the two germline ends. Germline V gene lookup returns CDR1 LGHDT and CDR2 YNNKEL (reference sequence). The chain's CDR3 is CASSQTGHLNEKLFF. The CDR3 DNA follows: TGTGCCAGCAGCCAAACGGGACACCTTAATGAAAAACTGTTTTTT.

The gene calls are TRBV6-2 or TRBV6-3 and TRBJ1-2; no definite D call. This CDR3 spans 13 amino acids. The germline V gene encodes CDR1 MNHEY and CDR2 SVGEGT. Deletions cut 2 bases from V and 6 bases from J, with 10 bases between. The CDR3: CASSYNRDDGYTF. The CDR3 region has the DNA TGTGCCAGCAGTTACAACAGAGATGATGGCTACACCTTC.

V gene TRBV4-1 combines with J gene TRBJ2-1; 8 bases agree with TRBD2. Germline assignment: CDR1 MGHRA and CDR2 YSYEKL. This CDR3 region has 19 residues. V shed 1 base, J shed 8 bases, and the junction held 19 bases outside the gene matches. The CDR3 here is CASSQAALIAGRVGDEQFF. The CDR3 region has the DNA TGCGCCAGCAGCCAAGCCGCCTTAATAGCGGGGCGGGTAGGGGATGAGCAGTTCTTC.

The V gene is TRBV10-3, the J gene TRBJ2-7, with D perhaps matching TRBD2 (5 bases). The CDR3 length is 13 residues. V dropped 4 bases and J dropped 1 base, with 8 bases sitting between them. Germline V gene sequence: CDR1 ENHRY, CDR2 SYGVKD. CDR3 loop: CAISGGSSYEQYF. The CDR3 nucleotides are TGTGCCATCAGTGGTGGGAGTTCCTACGAGCAGTACTTC.

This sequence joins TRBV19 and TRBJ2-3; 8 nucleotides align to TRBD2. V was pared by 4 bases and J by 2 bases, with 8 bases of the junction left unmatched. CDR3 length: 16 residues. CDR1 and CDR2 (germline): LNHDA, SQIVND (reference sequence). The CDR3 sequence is CASSTRGRPSTDTQYF. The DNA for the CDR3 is TGTGCCAGTAGTACTCGCGGGAGGCCGTCCACAGATACGCAGTATTTT.

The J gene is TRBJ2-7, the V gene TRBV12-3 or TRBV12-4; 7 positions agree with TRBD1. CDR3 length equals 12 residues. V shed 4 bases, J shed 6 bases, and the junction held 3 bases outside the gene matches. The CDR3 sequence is CASSSQGIEQYF. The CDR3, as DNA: TGTGCCAGCAGTTCACAGGGGATCGAGCAGTACTTC.

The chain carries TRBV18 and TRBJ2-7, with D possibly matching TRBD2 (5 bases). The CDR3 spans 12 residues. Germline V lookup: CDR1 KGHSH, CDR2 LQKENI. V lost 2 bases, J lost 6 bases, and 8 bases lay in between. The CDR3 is CASSPAGGEQYF. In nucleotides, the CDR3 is TGTGCCAGCTCACCAGCAGGAGGCGAGCAGTACTTC. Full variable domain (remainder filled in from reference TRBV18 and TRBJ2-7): NAGVMQNPRHLVRRRGQEARLRCSPMKGHSHVYWYRQLPEEGLKFMVYLQKENIIDESGMPKERFSAEFPKEGPSILRIQQVVRGDSAAYFCASSPAGGEQYFGPGTRLTVT.